The 20 T cell receptor beta chains below come from one sample, sequenced in a study of blood T cell repertoires in COVID-19. Sequencing was performed with immunoSEQ multiplex PCR; in TCRdb, only in-frame clones are kept and a portion is missing. The sample holds some 190,000 clones, nearly 90% seen once. Sequenced material: PBMCs or T cells enriched from blood (not recorded which). The receptors stem from a woman between 40 and 50 years old with acute COVID-19.

CDR3 DNA sequence: TGTGCCAGCAGCTTTGAGGGGGCGGGAATCTATGGCTACACCTTC. It is translated as CASSFEGAGIYGYTF. The chain has TRBV7-2 and TRBJ1-2; 7 nucleotides match TRBD1. Germline lookup yields CDR1 SGHTA and CDR2 FQGNSA. This CDR3 has 15 amino acids. Losses at the gene ends were 3 bases for V and 4 bases for J; bases not matched to a gene: 8.

V is TRBV30 and J is TRBJ1-6; the match to TRBD1 covers 9 bases. This CDR3 has 16 residues. V gave up 3 bases and J gave up 6 bases; unmatched junction bases: 9. CDR1 and CDR2 (germline): GTSNPN, SVGIG (reference sequence). The CDR3 DNA sequence: TGTGCCTGGAGGGAGCCCGGGACAGGGTTTAATTCACCCCTCCACTTT. It is translated as CAWREPGTGFNSPLHF.

This rearrangement joins TRBV5-4 to TRBJ1-2; weak D call: TRBD1 (5 bases). Trimming took off 0 bases at V and 6 bases at J, with 18 bases between the two ends. This CDR3 is 16 amino acids long. Germline V gene sequence: CDR1 SGHNT, CDR2 YYREEE (reference sequence). The CDR3 reads CASSLAGQRGSHGYTF. CDR3 bases: TGTGCCAGCAGCTTGGCCGGCCAGCGGGGGAGCCATGGCTACACCTTC.

CDR3 sequence: CASSQDIIRTRGRGIKVQYF. The CDR3 DNA is TGCGCCAGCAGCCAAGATATCATTAGGACTAGGGGCAGGGGTATTAAAGTTCAGTACTTC. The chain couples TRBV4-1 to TRBJ2-4; D possibly corresponds to TRBD2 (7 bases). The CDR3 runs to 20 residues. Germline CDR1 and CDR2: MGHRA and YSYEKL. V gave up 0 bases and J gave up 11 bases, with 32 bases separating them.

The chain uses TRBV6-1 and TRBJ1-3; D remains unclear. CDR1 MNHNS and CDR2 SASEGT come from the germline V gene. V was shortened by 2 bases and J by 2 bases, with 10 bases between the two germline ends. This CDR3 is built from 15 residues. CDR3: CASSEIGGTGNTIYF. As DNA, the CDR3 is TGTGCCAGCAGTGAAATCGGAGGGACTGGAAACACCATATATTTT.

The V and J genes are TRBV6-5 and TRBJ1-6; no firm D call. Germline CDR1 reads MNHEY; CDR2 reads SVGAGI. The CDR3 covers 13 residues. V dropped 2 bases and J dropped 8 bases, with 7 bases sitting between them. The CDR3 nucleotides are TGTGCCAGCAGTTACAGCAGCGATTCACCCCTCCACTTT. Its protein product is CASSYSSDSPLHF.

A word on this clone: Within the sample, other DNA sequences also encode this same CDR3. This rearrangement joins TRBV7-2 to TRBJ2-5; 7 positions match TRBD1. With 0 bases clipped from V and 4 bases from J, the junction kept 2 bases outside the gene matches. CDR1 SGHTA and CDR2 FQGNSA come from the germline V gene. CDR3 length: 14 amino acids. CDR3 region: CASSLAGGGETQYF. The CDR3 nucleotides are TGTGCCAGCAGCTTAGCAGGGGGCGGAGAGACCCAGTACTTC.

The chain recombines TRBV12-5 with TRBJ2-2, with a weak D call TRBD1 (6 bases). V was pared by 1 base and J by 5 bases, with 8 bases between. Per germline, CDR1 LGHNT and CDR2 FRNRAP. The CDR3 covers 14 residues. CDR3 residues: CASGLAQGTGELFF. DNA for the CDR3: TGTGCTAGTGGTTTGGCACAGGGAACCGGGGAGCTGTTTTTT.

The chain uses TRBV3-1 (or the pseudogene TRBV3-2) and TRBJ2-7; 9 positions agree with TRBD1. This CDR3 region has 15 residues. Germline CDR1 LGHDT, CDR2 YNNKEL (reference sequence). The V segment lost 5 bases and the J segment 0 bases; nucleotides outside the gene matches: 5. For the CDR3, the DNA is TGTGCCAGCAGCTCGACAGGGGGGCTCTCCTACGAGCAGTACTTC. The encoded protein is CASSSTGGLSYEQYF.

The chain links TRBV5-6 to TRBJ2-1, with TRBD2 as a possible D gene (6 bases). The CDR3 totals 10 residues. With 7 bases removed from V and 10 bases from J, the gap between germline ends came to 9 bases. CDR1 is SGHDT and CDR2 is YYEEEE in the germline V gene. The DNA for the CDR3 is TGTGCCAGCGGGCGGGGAGAGCAGTTCTTC. This sequence encodes CASGRGEQFF.

V usage is TRBV5-1 and J usage is TRBJ2-7; 7 bases map to TRBD1. V trimming: 0 bases; J trimming: 3 bases; junction bases outside the gene matches: 3. This CDR3 is 14 amino acids long. Germline V gene data show CDR1 as SGHRS and CDR2 as YFSETQ. The CDR3 region has the DNA TGCGCCAGCAGCTTGGGGACAGGAATCTACGAGCAGTACTTC. This codes for CASSLGTGIYEQYF. Together with reference TRBV5-1 and TRBJ2-7, the CDR3 gives the full variable domain: KAGVTQTPRYLIKTRGQQVTLSCSPISGHRSVSWYQQTPGQGLQFLFEYFSETQRNKGNFPGRFSGRQFSNSRSEMNVSTLELGDSALYLCASSLGTGIYEQYFGPGTRLTVT.

This chain joins TRBV24-1 and TRBJ2-2; the D gene is possibly TRBD2 (5 bases). The germline V and J ends were trimmed by 7 bases and 1 base, with 9 bases remaining between them. The length of the CDR3 is 14 residues. Germline V CDR1 and CDR2: KGHDR, SFDVKD. CDR3 sequence: CATSPAGNTGELFF. The DNA for the CDR3 is TGTGCCACCAGCCCGGCGGGGAACACCGGGGAGCTGTTTTTT.

The V call is TRBV7-9, the J call TRBJ2-1; TRBD2 is a possible D gene (6 bases). There are 13 residues in the CDR3. CDR1 and CDR2 from the germline V gene are SEHNR and FQNEAQ (reference sequence). V shed 8 bases and J shed 0 bases, with 8 bases lying between them. Written as DNA, the CDR3 is TGTGCCAGCGGGAGGACCTCCTACAATGAGCAGTTCTTC. This sequence encodes CASGRTSYNEQFF.

The sample holds a few counts of this clone. The chain links TRBV5-1 to TRBJ2-7, with TRBD2 identical over 7 bases. Germline values: CDR1 SGHRS, CDR2 YFSETQ. V trimming: 7 bases; J trimming: 7 bases; junction bases outside the gene matches: 11. The CDR3 is 13 amino acids. CDR3 nucleotides: TGCGCCAGCGGGGGAGGGGAGTTGAGAGAGCAGTACTTC. Translation: CASGGGELREQYF.

This chain connects TRBV6-5 to TRBJ1-1; D not certain. Germline CDR1 and CDR2: MNHEY and SVGAGI. This CDR3 comprises 14 residues. The V end lost 2 bases, the J end lost 0 bases, and 7 bases lay between the germline ends. CDR3 nucleotide sequence: TGTGCCAGCAGTTACCATACAGTGAACACTGAAGCTTTCTTT. This translates into CASSYHTVNTEAFF.

J is TRBJ2-7 and V is TRBV11-2; D is unresolved. Germline CDR1 reads SGHAT; CDR2 reads FQNNGV. The CDR3 spans 14 residues. Trimming took off 2 bases at V and 6 bases at J, with 14 bases between the two ends. The CDR3 DNA follows: TGTGCCAGCAGCTTAAATAGTGCGAGCGTCGAGCAGTACTTC. Amino acids: CASSLNSASVEQYF.

J is TRBJ1-1 and V is TRBV29-1; D not resolved. The CDR3 is made up of 15 amino acids. The germline CDR1 and CDR2 sequences are SQVTM and ANQGSEA. The V gene lost 4 bases and the J gene lost 1 base, with 16 bases spanning the gap. CDR3 in DNA: TGCAGCGTTGTTGTGTCGGCCTCGGGGAACACTGAAGCTTTCTTT. The encoded protein is CSVVVSASGNTEAFF.

The CDR3 sequence is CASSQEGSRGRGNTIYF. The CDR3 DNA follows: TGTGCCAGCAGCCAGGAGGGGAGTAGGGGGCGTGGAAACACCATATATTTT. The gene calls are TRBV11-2 and TRBJ1-3, with 7 bases that match TRBD1. The ends lost 5 bases at V and 3 bases at J; junction bases unmatched: 13. Germline-derived CDR1 and CDR2 are SGHAT and FQNNGV. CDR3 length: 17 residues.

The chain employs TRBV19 and TRBJ2-1; 10 nucleotides align to TRBD2. From germline, CDR1 is LNHDA and CDR2 SQIVND (reference sequence). The CDR3 spans 17 residues. V shed 10 bases and J 4 bases; nucleotides not matched to a gene: 16. The CDR3 spells CANPTREQLAGYNEQFF. The CDR3 bases are TGTGCCAACCCGACACGGGAACAACTAGCGGGGTACAATGAGCAGTTCTTC.

This clone was seen a handful of times. Other DNA variants within this sample encode the same CDR3. V and J are TRBV9 and TRBJ1-3; unclear D gene. V was cut by 4 bases and J by 4 bases, with 6 bases left in between. The CDR3 length is 12 residues. CDR1 is SGDLS, CDR2 YYNGEE, per germline. CDR3 loop: CASSPRGNTIYF. Written as DNA, the CDR3 is TGTGCCAGCAGCCCCAGAGGAAACACCATATATTTT.